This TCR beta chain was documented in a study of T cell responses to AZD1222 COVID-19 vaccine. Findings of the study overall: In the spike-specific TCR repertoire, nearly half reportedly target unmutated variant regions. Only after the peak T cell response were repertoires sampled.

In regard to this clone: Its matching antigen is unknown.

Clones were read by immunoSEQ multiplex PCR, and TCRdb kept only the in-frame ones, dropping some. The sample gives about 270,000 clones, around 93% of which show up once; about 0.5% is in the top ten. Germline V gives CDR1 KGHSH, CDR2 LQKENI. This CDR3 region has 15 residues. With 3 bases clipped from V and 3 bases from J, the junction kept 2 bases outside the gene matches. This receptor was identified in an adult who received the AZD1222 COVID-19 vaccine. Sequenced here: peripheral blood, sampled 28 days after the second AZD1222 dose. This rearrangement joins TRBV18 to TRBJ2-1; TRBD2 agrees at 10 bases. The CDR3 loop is CASSPLAGDYNEQFF. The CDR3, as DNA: TGTGCCAGCTCACCCCTAGCGGGAGACTACAATGAGCAGTTCTTC.